The 17 T cell receptor beta chains below were found in one sample sequenced in a study of blood T cell repertoires in COVID-19. Assay: immunoSEQ multiplex PCR; the TCRdb copy retains only in-frame clones and omits some. The sample lists about 330,000 clones, 86% occurring once. Sequencing was done on a sample of PBMCs or T cells enriched from blood (not recorded which). These receptors were collected from a young woman who had recovered from COVID-19.

The chain couples TRBV6-5 to TRBJ1-5, with 8 bases identical to TRBD1. The CDR3 consists of 13 residues. The V and J ends lost 6 bases and 9 bases, in that order; junction bases with no gene match: 7. Germline lookup yields CDR1 MNHEY and CDR2 SVGAGI. CDR3 amino acids: CASRGTGLSPQHF. In DNA, the CDR3 is TGTGCCAGCAGAGGGACAGGCTTGTCGCCCCAGCATTTT.

This clone has only a few counts. V is TRBV7-9 and J is TRBJ1-4; possibly TRBD1 for D (6 bases). V was trimmed by 6 bases and J by 4 bases, leaving 12 bases between them. CDR3 length: 14 amino acids. The germline gives CDR1 SEHNR, CDR2 FQNEAQ (reference sequence). The CDR3 is CASSPGQLNEKLFF. For the CDR3, the DNA is TGTGCCAGCAGTCCGGGACAACTTAATGAAAAACTGTTTTTT.

This clone was counted a few times. The J gene is TRBJ1-2, the V gene TRBV28; D may be TRBD1 (6 bases). V was cut by 2 bases and J by 2 bases, with 18 bases left in between. Germline values: CDR1 MDHEN, CDR2 SYDVKM. This CDR3 region has 17 residues. CDR3 coding DNA: TGTGCCAGCAGTTTAATCTCCCCCGGGACACCAAACTATGGCTACACCTTC. The encoded protein is CASSLISPGTPNYGYTF.

The chain links TRBV6-1 to TRBJ1-1; D ambiguous. The CDR3 has 15 residues. V was trimmed by 0 bases and J by 1 base, leaving 9 bases between them. Germline CDR1 is MNHNS and CDR2 is SASEGT. CDR3 region: CASSEAHRSNTEAFF. CDR3 DNA: TGTGCCAGCAGTGAAGCTCACAGATCGAACACTGAAGCTTTCTTT.

This clone came up once. The gene calls are TRBV29-1 and TRBJ2-1; 12 bases are a match to TRBD1. V was pared by 6 bases and J by 8 bases, with 8 bases of the junction left unmatched. The germline CDR1 and CDR2 sequences are SQVTM and ANQGSEA. The CDR3 totals 14 residues. The CDR3 here is CSVTGTGGMDEQFF. CDR3 nucleotide sequence: TGCAGCGTAACCGGGACAGGGGGCATGGATGAGCAGTTCTTC.

The CDR3 DNA is TGCGCCAGCAGCCAAGGCGAGGGTCTCGGCTATGGCTACACCTTC. Amino acid sequence: CASSQGEGLGYGYTF. The rearrangement joins TRBV4-1 to TRBJ1-2; D is unclear. The germline V gene encodes CDR1 MGHRA and CDR2 YSYEKL. Trimming stripped 1 base from V and 4 bases from J, with 13 bases between. There are 15 residues in the CDR3.

This clone was recorded a few times. The J gene is TRBJ1-4, the V gene TRBV7-2; D might be TRBD1 (5 bases). The CDR3 runs 13 residues. Germline lookup yields CDR1 SGHTA and CDR2 FQGNSA. V was cut by 1 base and J by 10 bases, with 10 bases left in between. The CDR3 is CASSLEPGGKLFF. The CDR3 DNA reads TGTGCCAGCAGCTTAGAACCCGGGGGAAAACTGTTTTTT.

V and J are TRBV27 and TRBJ2-1; D may be TRBD1 (5 bases). Germline V gene lookup returns CDR1 MNHEY and CDR2 SMNVEV (reference sequence). This CDR3 has 17 residues. The V and J ends lost 5 bases and 5 bases respectively, with 22 bases between them. The CDR3 nucleotides read TGTGCCAGCAGTACGGCTATAGGGGCGTCTTCCAACAATGAGCAGTTCTTC. It codes for CASSTAIGASSNNEQFF.

In this sample, this clone turned up many times. CDR3 sequence (DNA): TGTGCCAGCTCACCACCCGGCCAAGGCGGCTATGGCTACACCTTC. Translation: CASSPPGQGGYGYTF. The gene calls are TRBV18 and TRBJ1-2; D ambiguous. This CDR3 contains 15 residues. The ends were cut back, 0 bases at V and 4 bases at J, with 12 bases in the middle. From germline, CDR1 is KGHSH and CDR2 LQKENI.

The chain is built from TRBV19 and TRBJ1-5; 8 bases map to TRBD1. The germline V gene has CDR1 LNHDA and CDR2 SQIVND (reference sequence). CDR3 length: 16 amino acids. The V segment lost 5 bases and the J segment 5 bases; nucleotides outside the gene matches: 11. The CDR3 region has the DNA TGTGCCAGTAGTGGGAGGACAGGGCAGTCGTATCAGCCCCAGCATTTT. Its protein is CASSGRTGQSYQPQHF.

The rearrangement uses TRBV7-3 and TRBJ1-3; D is unclear. CDR1 is SGHTA, CDR2 FQGTGA, per germline. Trimming cost V 5 bases and J 0 bases, with 14 bases left between them. The CDR3 runs to 16 residues. The CDR3 sequence: CASSLNPLSSGNTIYF. The CDR3 nucleotides read TGTGCCAGCAGCCTAAACCCCCTATCCTCTGGAAACACCATATATTTT.

This rearrangement joins TRBV18 to TRBJ1-2; D ambiguous. V lost 3 bases, J lost 2 bases, and 10 bases lay in between. Germline V CDR1 and CDR2: KGHSH, LQKENI. The CDR3 loop spans 14 amino acids. In DNA, the CDR3 is TGTGCCAGCTCACCTTCCACAGAGAACTATGGCTACACCTTC. This sequence encodes CASSPSTENYGYTF.

The table lists this clone with a count of one. CDR3 amino acids: CASSLSGRNEQYF. In DNA form, the CDR3 reads TGTGCCAGCAGTTTGAGCGGGAGAAACGAGCAGTACTTC. The chain links TRBV28 to TRBJ2-7; TRBD2 aligns across 8 bases. V trimming: 3 bases; J trimming: 5 bases; junction bases outside the gene matches: 3. Germline V gene data show CDR1 as MDHEN and CDR2 as SYDVKM. The CDR3 length is 13 residues.

The rearrangement uses TRBV4-2 and TRBJ1-3; 7 positions agree with TRBD1. The CDR3 consists of 16 residues. J gave up 0 bases and V 4 bases, and 6 bases lay outside the gene matches. The germline CDR1 and CDR2 sequences are LGHNA and YNFKEQ. The CDR3: CASSRGQIGSGNTIYF. In DNA, the CDR3 is TGTGCCAGCAGCCGGGGACAGATCGGCTCTGGAAACACCATATATTTT.

The chain couples TRBV7-9 to TRBJ1-3; D is perhaps TRBD1 (6 bases). CDR3 length: 16 residues. Trimming stripped 1 base from V and 4 bases from J, with 14 bases between. Germline V gene data show CDR1 as SEHNR and CDR2 as FQNEAQ (reference sequence). CDR3 region: CASSLGAGAAGNTIYF. In DNA, the CDR3 is TGTGCCAGCAGCTTAGGAGCGGGGGCAGCAGGAAACACCATATATTTT.

This clone was counted once. The chain recombines TRBV5-1 with TRBJ1-1; 7 bases line up with TRBD1. CDR3 size: 16 residues. Germline lookup yields CDR1 SGHRS and CDR2 YFSETQ. V dropped 4 bases and J dropped 1; count of bases not matched to a gene: 10. CDR3 region: CASSPGQFSRNTEAFF. The CDR3 region has the DNA TGCGCCAGCAGCCCGGGACAGTTCTCCCGGAACACTGAAGCTTTCTTT.

To note about this clone: One end of the junction is discordant with germline, which a read error may explain. This rearrangement joins TRBV7-9 to TRBJ2-7, with D perhaps matching TRBD1 (6 bases). Germline CDR1 is SEHNR and CDR2 is FQNEAQ (reference sequence). The CDR3 has 11 amino acids. The CDR3 DNA sequence: TGTGCCAGCAGCTTAGCGAGGGACACCGCCTTC. Translated: CASSLARDTAF.